This T cell receptor (beta chain) originates from a study of human T cells and chemical hapten exposure. General study points: Expanded TCR counts at PT1 were positively correlated with the patch test score.

Library preparation tagged each individual cDNA molecule with a unique molecular identifier. TCRdb processed the RACE reads anew with MiXCR; each CDR3 protein has one entry. The repertoire holds some 83,000 distinct CDR3 sequences, around 10% seen once, with around 4.4% in the top ten. Of note for this clonotype: The antigen remains undetermined.

Time point defined: patch test 1, 2 weeks after DPC sensitization. Treatment meaning: therapeutic diphenylcyclopropenone sensitization with weekly scalp DPC. The sequences come from whole blood, collected in connection with sensitization to the hapten diphenylcyclopropenone (DPC). The sequence was obtained from a woman aged 50 to 65 with alopecia areata. Some clones in this sample may be carry-over from other donors' samples.

The CDR3 DNA is TGTGCCAGCAGCTTAAGACAGGCCGGTTACGAGCAGTACTTC. Translation: CASSLRQAGYEQYF. The chain has TRBV7-6 and TRBJ2-7; possible D gene TRBD1, 6 bases. The germline gives CDR1 SGHVS, CDR2 FNYEAQ. The CDR3 has 14 residues. Trimming stripped 2 bases from V and 4 bases from J, with 12 bases between.